The sequence of this T cell receptor (beta chain) was determined in a study of beta chain features in type 1 diabetes. Of the isolated RNA, all was reverse transcribed, and so the sequenced material was expressed TCRB transcripts. TCRdb keeps only in-frame clones here, not all; method: immunoSEQ multiplex PCR. Among 250,000 or so clones listed, about 14% were seen once. Per the germline V gene, CDR1 is SNHLY and CDR2 is FYNNEI. V was pared by 6 bases and J by 0 bases, with 15 bases between. CDR3 size: 16 residues. Comments on this clone: Its antigen is currently unknown.

Findings of the study overall: Shortening of TCRB CDR3s, moderate but significant, appeared in all four CD4+ subsets of Type 1 diabetes patients.

Blood was drawn once from each donor into heparinised tubes. The draws averaged around 120 mL. Via the markers CD45RO/CCR7/CD25/CD127/CD95/CD27, stem cell-like memory, regulatory, central memory and naive CD4+ cells were sorted. The sample was naive CD4+ T cells from blood. V and J are TRBV2 and TRBJ2-1; weak D call: TRBD1 (6 bases). The receptor's source is a man younger than 45 with type 1 diabetes. CDR3 sequence: CASSLQGTRSYNEQFF. CDR3 DNA: TGTGCCAGCAGCTTACAGGGCACTCGCTCCTACAATGAGCAGTTCTTC.